Included here is one T cell receptor beta chain sequence, with context. In germline, CDR1 is DFQATT, CDR2 SNEGSKA (reference sequence). V shed 6 bases, J shed 3 bases, and the junction held 6 bases outside the gene matches. This CDR3 region has 13 residues. This entry is derived from a study of T-cell memory formation after mild COVID-19. At the level of the study: TCR clusters were mostly donor specific.

TCRdb ran MiXCR on the 5' RACE reads and lists one entry per CDR3 protein. The table includes 350,000 to 500,000 distinct CDR3 sequences, 18% detected once. The TCR sequence derives from a man between 18 and 29 years old who had mild COVID-19 (a few samples of this study predate the infection). Cell type and time point are not known. This chain uses TRBV20-1 with TRBJ1-2, with 8 bases aligning to TRBD1. The sample was PBMCs or a T cell subset sorted from them (not recorded which). The CDR3 region has the DNA TGCAGTGCCCTGGACAGGGTGCACTATGGCTACACCTTC. Its protein product is CSALDRVHYGYTF.